The 16 T cell receptor beta chains below were found in one sample sequenced in a study of T cell responses to AZD1222 COVID-19 vaccine. Sequencing was performed with immunoSEQ multiplex PCR; in TCRdb, only in-frame clones are kept and a portion is missing. The sample shows approximately 180,000 clones, approximately 92% of them seen only once. This sample comprised peripheral blood, obtained on day 0 of AZD1222 vaccination. Every receptor here comes from an adult in good health.

The V gene is TRBV6-2 or TRBV6-3, the J gene TRBJ2-2; either TRBD1 or TRBD2 may supply D (6 bases each). CDR3 length equals 16 residues. V shed 6 bases and J shed 1 base, with 15 bases lying between them. Looked up from germline, CDR1 is MNHEY and CDR2 is SVGEGT. CDR3 sequence reads: CASSFRGRWNTGELFF. In nucleotides, the CDR3 is TGTGCCAGCAGCTTCCGGGGGCGGTGGAACACCGGGGAGCTGTTTTTT.

The chain links TRBV7-2 to TRBJ2-7; 9 bases are a match to TRBD2. Germline V CDR1 and CDR2: SGHTA, FQGNSA. J gave up 3 bases and V 6 bases, and 9 bases lay outside the gene matches. The CDR3 is 15 residues long. The CDR3 nucleotides read TGTGCCAGCAGATCACTAGCGGGTCCCCACTACGAGCAGTACTTC. It is translated as CASRSLAGPHYEQYF.

CDR3: CASSAGPREAFF. DNA for the CDR3: TGTGCCAGCAGTGCAGGACCGCGAGAAGCTTTCTTT. V usage is TRBV2 and J usage is TRBJ1-1; D ambiguous. The germline V and J ends were trimmed by 4 bases and 8 bases, with 11 bases remaining between them. The CDR3 contains 12 residues. CDR1 and CDR2 (germline): SNHLY, FYNNEI. The full variable domain, in which reference TRBV2 and TRBJ1-1 provide the parts outside the CDR3, is EPEVTQTPSHQVTQMGQEVILRCVPISNHLYFYWYRQILGQKVEFLVSFYNNEISEKSEIFDDQFSVERPDGSNFTLKIRSTKLEDSAMYFCASSAGPREAFFGQGTRLTVV.

This rearrangement joins TRBV5-6 to TRBJ1-3; no reliable D call. CDR3 length equals 14 residues. Per germline, CDR1 SGHDT and CDR2 YYEEEE. V was shortened by 2 bases and J by 0 bases, with 6 bases between the two germline ends. CDR3 nucleotide sequence: TGTGCCAGCAGCTTCCCAAGCTCTGGAAACACCATATATTTT. Its translation: CASSFPSSGNTIYF.

The chain is built from TRBV24-1 and TRBJ2-3; D possibly corresponds to TRBD1 (6 bases). The CDR3 extends over 13 amino acids. Looked up from germline, CDR1 is KGHDR and CDR2 is SFDVKD. V lost 5 bases and J lost 6, with 11 bases in between. The CDR3 nucleotides are TGTGCCACCAGTGCCACAAGGGGGGATACGCAGTATTTT. Translated: CATSATRGDTQYF.

This chain links TRBV20-1 with TRBJ2-2; possibly TRBD2 for D (6 bases). Germline CDR1 reads DFQATT; CDR2 reads SNEGSKA (reference sequence). Trimming removed 3 bases at V and 6 bases at J, with 14 bases between. This CDR3 spans 14 amino acids. The CDR3 sequence is CSASASGEAGELFF. DNA for the CDR3: TGCAGTGCTAGTGCGTCGGGGGAGGCCGGGGAGCTGTTTTTT.

The chain employs TRBV23-1 and TRBJ1-2, with 7 bases identical to TRBD1. TRBV23-1 has ORF status, its function being uncertain. V gave up 6 bases and J gave up 8 bases; unmatched junction bases: 3. The CDR3 totals 11 residues. In nucleotides, the CDR3 is TGCGCCAGCAGACAGGGGCAAGGCTACACCTTC. Translating it yields CASRQGQGYTF.

The genes are TRBV5-8 and TRBJ1-5, with 8 bases matching TRBD1. CDR3 length: 13 residues. Germline CDR1 SGHTS, CDR2 YDEGEE. Trimming removed 5 bases from V and 4 bases from J; junction bases left unmatched: 2. In DNA form, the CDR3 reads TGTGCCAGCAGGTACAGGGGGAATCAGCCCCAGCATTTT. Translation gives CASRYRGNQPQHF.

The V call is TRBV2, the J call TRBJ2-7, with 7 bases identical to TRBD2. The CDR3 consists of 14 residues. Per germline, CDR1 SNHLY and CDR2 FYNNEI. J gave up 7 bases and V 1 base, and 7 bases lay outside the gene matches. The CDR3 DNA reads TGTGCCAGCAGTGAAGGAAGCGGGGTGGGGGAGCAGTACTTC. This translates into CASSEGSGVGEQYF.

CDR3 bases: TGTGCCAGCAGCTTGTACGACGTAGGCTATGGCTACACCTTC. Its protein product is CASSLYDVGYGYTF. The chain combines TRBV5-5 with TRBJ1-2; D is ambiguous. Germline loops: CDR1 SGHKS, CDR2 YYEKEE (reference sequence). This CDR3 region has 14 residues. V shed 1 base and J shed 4 bases, with 11 bases lying between them.

The chain joins TRBV5-6 to TRBJ1-1; D remains ambiguous. This CDR3 contains 14 residues. The germline CDR1 and CDR2 sequences are SGHDT and YYEEEE. Between the trimmed V and J ends, which lost 0 bases and 2 bases, there was a span of 8 bases. CDR3 sequence: CASSLGGRNTEAFF. CDR3 sequence (DNA): TGTGCCAGCAGCTTGGGAGGCAGAAACACTGAAGCTTTCTTT.

The chain carries TRBV19 and TRBJ2-3; 8 bases line up with TRBD2. This CDR3 contains 14 residues. Losses at the gene ends were 4 bases for V and 5 bases for J; bases not matched to a gene: 5. Germline CDR1 is LNHDA and CDR2 is SQIVND (reference sequence). CDR3 sequence: CASSSAGGRDTQYF. DNA for the CDR3: TGTGCCAGTAGTAGTGCGGGGGGCAGAGATACGCAGTATTTT.

The chain couples TRBV7-2 to TRBJ2-3; 10 positions agree with TRBD2. The CDR3 has 18 residues. CDR1 is SGHTA, CDR2 FQGNSA, per germline. V shed 2 bases and J 3 bases; nucleotides not matched to a gene: 11. CDR3 sequence: CASSLFGLAGVKTDTQYF. The DNA of the CDR3 is TGTGCCAGCAGCTTATTTGGCCTAGCGGGAGTTAAGACAGATACGCAGTATTTT.

The chain carries TRBV19 and TRBJ1-1; TRBD1 matches 8 bases. The length of the CDR3 is 17 residues. V shed 2 bases, J shed 4 bases, and the junction held 12 bases outside the gene matches. The germline CDR1 and CDR2 sequences are LNHDA and SQIVND (reference sequence). The CDR3, as DNA: TGTGCCAGTAGTATATCCCCCGACAGGGGTTTGAGCACTGAAGCTTTCTTT. Translating gives CASSISPDRGLSTEAFF.

J is TRBJ2-7 and V is TRBV4-1, with TRBD2 as a possible D gene (6 bases). The V end was cut by 4 bases, the J end by 3 bases, with 19 bases between. The CDR3 loop spans 16 amino acids. Germline CDR1 reads MGHRA; CDR2 reads YSYEKL. CDR3: CASSPSVAESYYEQYF. CDR3 DNA: TGCGCCAGCAGCCCCTCAGTAGCGGAGTCATACTACGAGCAGTACTTC.

The chain uses TRBV9 and TRBJ2-3; TRBD1 aligns across 7 bases. The germline V gene has CDR1 SGDLS and CDR2 YYNGEE. V lost 7 bases to trimming and J lost 2 bases; unmatched junction nucleotides: 7. The CDR3 is made up of 14 amino acids. Here the CDR3 reads CASGPGQSTDTQYF. The CDR3 DNA follows: TGTGCCAGCGGACCGGGACAGTCCACAGATACGCAGTATTTT.